A single T cell receptor beta chain is shown here with its context. This specimen belongs to a study of blood T cell repertoires in COVID-19. The overall study: Whether acute or convalescent, the COVID-19 samples came from the United States, Italy and Spain.

The germline CDR1 and CDR2 sequences are MGHRA and YSYEKL. The CDR3 sequence is 15 residues long. The V and J ends lost 3 bases and 3 bases respectively, with 15 bases between them. Per the original data handling: Amplification from reference gene primers served as the basis for estimated nucleated cell counts. Libraries were prepared by immunoSEQ multiplex PCR; TCRdb keeps only in-frame clonotypes and omits some of them. The DNA was the basis for D and trimming; V, J and clone size are from that table. This sample carries a few hundred thousand clones, 75% to 85% of them seen once, and the ten largest clones take less than 6.5%.

This chain joins TRBV4-1 and TRBJ2-7; the D gene is possibly TRBD1 (7 bases). Sequenced material: peripheral blood. The clonotype originates from a man over 45 with active or convalescent COVID-19. This CDR3 is CASSQAQGGVYEQYF. The CDR3 nucleotides read TGCGCCAGCAGCCAGGCTCAGGGGGGAGTCTACGAGCAGTACTTC.